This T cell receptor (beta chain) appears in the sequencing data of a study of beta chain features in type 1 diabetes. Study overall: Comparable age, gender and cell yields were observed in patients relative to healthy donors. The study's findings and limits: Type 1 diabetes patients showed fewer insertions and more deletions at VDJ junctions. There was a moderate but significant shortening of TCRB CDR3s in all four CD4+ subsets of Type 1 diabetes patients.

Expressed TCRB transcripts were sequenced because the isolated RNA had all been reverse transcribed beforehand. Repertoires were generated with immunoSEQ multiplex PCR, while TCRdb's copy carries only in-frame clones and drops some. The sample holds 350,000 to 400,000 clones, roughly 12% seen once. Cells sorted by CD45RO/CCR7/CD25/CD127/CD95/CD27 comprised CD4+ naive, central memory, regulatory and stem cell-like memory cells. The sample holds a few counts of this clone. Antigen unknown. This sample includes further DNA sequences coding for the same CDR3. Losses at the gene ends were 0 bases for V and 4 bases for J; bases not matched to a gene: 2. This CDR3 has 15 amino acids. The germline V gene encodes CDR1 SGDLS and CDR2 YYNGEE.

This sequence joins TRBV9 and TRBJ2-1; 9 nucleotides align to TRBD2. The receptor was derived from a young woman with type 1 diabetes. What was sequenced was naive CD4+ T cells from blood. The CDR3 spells CASSVGTSGYNEQFF. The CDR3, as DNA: TGTGCCAGCAGCGTAGGAACTAGCGGGTACAATGAGCAGTTCTTC. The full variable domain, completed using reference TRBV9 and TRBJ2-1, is DSGVTQTPKHLITATGQRVTLRCSPRSGDLSVYWYQQSLDQGLQFLIQYYNGEERAKGNILERFSAQQFPDLHSELNLSSLELGDSALYFCASSVGTSGYNEQFFGPGTRLTVL.